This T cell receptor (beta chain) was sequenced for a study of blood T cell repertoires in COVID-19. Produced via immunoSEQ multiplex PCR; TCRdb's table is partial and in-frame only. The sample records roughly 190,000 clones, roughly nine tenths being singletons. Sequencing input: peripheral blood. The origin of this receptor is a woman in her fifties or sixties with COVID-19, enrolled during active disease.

The CDR3 bases are TGTGCCAGCAGCTCACCGGGACTAGCGAACACCGGGGAGCTGTTTTTT. This translates into CASSSPGLANTGELFF. This sequence joins TRBV4-2 and TRBJ2-2; 8 bases agree with TRBD2. J gave up 0 bases and V 5 bases, and 5 bases lay outside the gene matches. Germline values: CDR1 LGHNA, CDR2 YNFKEQ. The CDR3 has 16 residues.